These 11 T cell receptor beta chains came from one sample sequenced in a study of T cells after posttransplantation cyclophosphamide. Profiling relied on immunoSEQ multiplex PCR, and the TCRdb table lists in-frame clones only, not all of them. The table has around 66,000 clones, 93% seen once. The source material was PBMCs. The receptors derive from a woman aged 30 to 39 in good health and a related stem cell transplant donor.

V is TRBV2 and J is TRBJ1-2; D is ambiguous. V was pared by 3 bases and J by 2 bases, with 7 bases between. CDR3 length: 13 amino acids. Per germline, CDR1 SNHLY and CDR2 FYNNEI. As DNA, the CDR3 is TGTGCCAGCAGTGATGCACTGAACTATGGCTACACCTTC. It is translated as CASSDALNYGYTF. The full variable domain, rest sourced from reference TRBV2 and TRBJ1-2, is EPEVTQTPSHQVTQMGQEVILRCVPISNHLYFYWYRQILGQKVEFLVSFYNNEISEKSEIFDDQFSVERPDGSNFTLKIRSTKLEDSAMYFCASSDALNYGYTFGSGTRLTVV.

The chain joins TRBV11-1 to TRBJ1-2; 9 bases are a match to TRBD1. The ends lost 5 bases at V and 4 bases at J; junction bases unmatched: 5. The length of the CDR3 is 14 residues. Germline-derived CDR1 and CDR2 are SGHAT and FQDESV (reference sequence). Here the CDR3 DNA reads TGTGCCAGCAGCGGGATACAGGGGGCCTATGGCTACACCTTC. It codes for CASSGIQGAYGYTF.

The J gene is TRBJ2-3, the V gene TRBV5-1; D is possibly TRBD2 (5 bases). This CDR3 is built from 16 residues. V was clipped by 0 bases and J by 2 bases, with 13 bases between them. CDR1 is SGHRS and CDR2 is YFSETQ in the germline V gene. The CDR3 region is CASSLAPTLATDTQYF. CDR3 bases: TGCGCCAGCAGCTTGGCCCCGACCCTAGCCACAGATACGCAGTATTTT.

This chain joins TRBV29-1 and TRBJ2-3; D uncertain. CDR1 and CDR2 (germline): SQVTM, ANQGSEA. This CDR3 region has 11 residues. V lost 5 bases to trimming and J lost 6 bases, with 9 bases between them. CDR3 amino acids: CSVSNMDTQYF. The CDR3 bases are TGCAGCGTTTCCAATATGGATACGCAGTATTTT.

The rearrangement joins TRBV6-6 to TRBJ1-3, with D perhaps matching TRBD1 (5 bases). V lost 6 bases and J 4 bases, leaving 13 bases between the germline ends. The CDR3 runs 14 residues. CDR1 MNHNY and CDR2 SVGAGI come from the germline V gene (reference sequence). Here the CDR3 reads CASRPGGGGNTIYF. CDR3 nucleotide sequence: TGTGCCAGCAGACCCGGGGGAGGAGGAAACACCATATATTTT.

The CDR3 DNA reads TGTGCCAGCAGCTTGTTCGGGGCAGGGGGCGCGTATGAGCAGTACTTC. Its protein is CASSLFGAGGAYEQYF. The chain recombines TRBV5-6 with TRBJ2-7; 8 bases map to TRBD1. Germline V gene lookup returns CDR1 SGHDT and CDR2 YYEEEE. This CDR3 is 16 amino acids long. V was clipped by 1 base and J by 7 bases; unmatched bases: 13.

The V call is TRBV30, the J call TRBJ1-2; TRBD1 is a possible D gene (5 bases). The CDR3 loop spans 14 amino acids. Looked up from germline, CDR1 is GTSNPN and CDR2 is SVGIG (reference sequence). Trimming left V 1 base short and J 7 bases short, with 16 bases between. CDR3 amino acids: CAWSGARTSGGYTF. Here the CDR3 DNA reads TGTGCCTGGAGTGGGGCTCGGACATCAGGTGGCTACACCTTC.

This rearrangement joins TRBV7-9 to TRBJ2-5; the match to TRBD2 covers 8 bases. This CDR3 has 15 residues. J was trimmed by 5 bases and V by 5 bases; bases with no gene match: 10. Germline assignment: CDR1 SEHNR and CDR2 FQNEAQ (reference sequence). CDR3: CASSLDGGARETQYF. The CDR3 DNA reads as TGTGCCAGCAGCCTTGACGGGGGGGCCCGGGAGACCCAGTACTTC.

The chain joins TRBV27 to TRBJ2-3; the match to TRBD1 covers 7 bases. V lost 2 bases and J lost 3; bases outside the gene matches: 2. Germline CDR1 is MNHEY and CDR2 is SMNVEV (reference sequence). The CDR3 loop spans 14 amino acids. The CDR3 coding sequence is TGTGCCAGCAGTTTAAGGACAGGAACAGATACGCAGTATTTT. Its protein is CASSLRTGTDTQYF.

The chain joins TRBV27 to TRBJ1-2; possible D gene TRBD1, 6 bases. The V end lost 5 bases, the J end lost 7 bases, and 20 bases lay between the germline ends. Germline V gene sequence: CDR1 MNHEY, CDR2 SMNVEV (reference sequence). The CDR3 extends over 15 amino acids. As DNA, the CDR3 is TGTGCCAGCAGTGACCTCGGGGGGGCGAGTAGTGGCTACACCTTC. Translation: CASSDLGGASSGYTF.

The CDR3 nucleotides are TGTGCCAGCAGCTTAGCGTCGATAGCCAAAAACATTCAGTACTTC. Amino acids: CASSLASIAKNIQYF. The chain is built from TRBV7-2 and TRBJ2-4; D not certain. V lost 0 bases to trimming and J lost 0 bases, with 6 bases between them. Germline lookup yields CDR1 SGHTA and CDR2 FQGNSA. The CDR3 covers 15 residues.